The T cell receptor beta chain under discussion was sequenced for a study of cytomegalovirus exposure and HLA in healthy donors. As to this clone: Its antigen is unknown.

Broader study findings: Later genetic work tied a missense DCLRE1C variant to beta-chain V and J trimming.

It was with 60 Vbeta and 13 Jbeta primers that the PCR ran. In the study's own analysis: Later, an analysis found 75 million to 100 million unique TCR beta chains, and around 12 million of these were shared. Assay: immunoSEQ multiplex PCR; the TCRdb copy retains only in-frame clones and omits some. Clone size and V and J calls were adopted from that table, with D and trimming inferred from the DNA. In the table there are more than 100,000 clones, around 78% of which are singletons. The sample consisted of PBMCs. This receptor was identified in a female donor in good health and CMV-seropositive.

In DNA form, the CDR3 reads TGTGCCAGCAGTGACCAGTATAATTCACCCCTCCACTTT. This sequence encodes CASSDQYNSPLHF. The chain links TRBV2 to TRBJ1-6, with no clear D. V lost 3 bases and J 4 bases, leaving 4 bases between the germline ends. This CDR3 is built from 13 residues. The germline V gene has CDR1 SNHLY and CDR2 FYNNEI.